Described below is a single TCR beta chain sequence and its context. Its antigen is undetermined. In the same sample, other DNA sequences code for this CDR3. This entry comes from a study of cytomegalovirus exposure and HLA in healthy donors. Overall study: A subsequent analysis stated that the roughly 130 validation repertoires were run on the same platform as the approximately 700 first-cohort repertoires.

Trimming left V 3 bases short and J 1 base short, with 9 bases between. This CDR3 is 14 amino acids long. The germline V gene has CDR1 MDHEN and CDR2 SYDVKM. General study findings and limits: One later analysis, an examination of the roughly 130 validation repertoires, found that first-cohort TCR clusters tended to co-occur in them.

Sequencing was performed with immunoSEQ multiplex PCR; in TCRdb, only in-frame clones are kept and a portion is missing. Here the sample spans about 130,000 clones, approximately 94% being singletons. The receptor was derived from a woman younger than 30 in good health and CMV-seronegative. V is TRBV28 and J is TRBJ1-2; tentatively, D is TRBD1 (5 bases). The sequencing input was PBMCs. As DNA, the CDR3 is TGTGCCAGCAGTTTGGGGCAGGGTAACTATGGCTACACCTTC. This encodes CASSLGQGNYGYTF.